A single T cell receptor beta chain is shown here with its context. The V gene's germline CDR1 is SGHAT and CDR2 FQNNGV. The CDR3 loop spans 11 amino acids. Trimming pared 5 bases from V and 6 bases from J, leaving 7 bases between. MiXCR, applied by TCRdb to the 5' RACE reads, yields one record per CDR3 protein. The sample holds fewer than 200,000 distinct CDR3 sequences, 20% to 25% seen once. This record comes from a study of T-cell memory formation after mild COVID-19. Study as a whole: Largely, TCR clusters stayed within a single donor.

Sequencing was carried out using PBMCs or a T cell subset sorted from them (not recorded which). The V and J genes are TRBV11-2 and TRBJ1-1, with D unclear. The sequence was collected from an adult woman who had mild COVID-19 (a few samples of this study predate the infection). Cell type and time point are not known. The CDR3 nucleotides are TGTGCCAGCAGCCTTACTTCTGAAGCTTTCTTT. Translated, it gives CASSLTSEAFF.